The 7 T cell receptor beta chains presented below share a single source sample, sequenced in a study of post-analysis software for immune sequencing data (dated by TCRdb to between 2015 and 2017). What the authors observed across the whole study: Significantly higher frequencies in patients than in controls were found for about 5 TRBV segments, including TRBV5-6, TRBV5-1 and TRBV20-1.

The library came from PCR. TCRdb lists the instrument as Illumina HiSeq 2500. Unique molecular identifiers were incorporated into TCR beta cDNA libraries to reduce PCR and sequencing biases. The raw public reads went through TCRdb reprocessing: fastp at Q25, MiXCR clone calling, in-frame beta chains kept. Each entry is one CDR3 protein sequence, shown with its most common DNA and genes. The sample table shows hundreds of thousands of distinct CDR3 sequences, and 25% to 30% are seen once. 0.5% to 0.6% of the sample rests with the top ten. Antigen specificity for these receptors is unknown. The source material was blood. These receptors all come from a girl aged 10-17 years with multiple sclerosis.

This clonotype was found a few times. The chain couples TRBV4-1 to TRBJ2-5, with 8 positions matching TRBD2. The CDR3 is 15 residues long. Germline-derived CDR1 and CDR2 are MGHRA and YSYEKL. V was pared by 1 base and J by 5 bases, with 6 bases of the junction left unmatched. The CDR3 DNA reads TGCGCCAGCAGCCAAGCCGGGGGGGCCGGTGAGACCCAGTACTTC. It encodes CASSQAGGAGETQYF.

The CDR3 nucleotides are TGTGCCAGCAGTTTTTCGCCGGGACAGCCCTCTGGGGCCAACGTCCTGACTTTC. Its translation is CASSFSPGQPSGANVLTF. V gene TRBV12-3 or TRBV12-4 combines with J gene TRBJ2-6, with 7 bases that match TRBD1. The CDR3 sequence is 18 residues long. The V gene end was trimmed by 3 bases and the J gene end by 0 bases; junction bases not matched to a gene: 8.

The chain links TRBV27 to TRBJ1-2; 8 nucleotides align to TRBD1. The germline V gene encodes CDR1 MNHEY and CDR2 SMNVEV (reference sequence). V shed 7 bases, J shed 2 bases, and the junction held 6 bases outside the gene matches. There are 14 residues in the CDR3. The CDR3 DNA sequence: TGTGCCAGCATGCCGACAGGGGTCAACTATGGCTACACCTTC. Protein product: CASMPTGVNYGYTF.

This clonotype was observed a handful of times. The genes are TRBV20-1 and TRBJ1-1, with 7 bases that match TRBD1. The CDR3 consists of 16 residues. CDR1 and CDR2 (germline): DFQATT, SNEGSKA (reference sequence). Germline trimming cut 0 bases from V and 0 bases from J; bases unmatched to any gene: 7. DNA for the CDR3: TGCAGTGCTAGAGATCCAACGACAGGGATGAACACTGAAGCTTTCTTT. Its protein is CSARDPTTGMNTEAFF.

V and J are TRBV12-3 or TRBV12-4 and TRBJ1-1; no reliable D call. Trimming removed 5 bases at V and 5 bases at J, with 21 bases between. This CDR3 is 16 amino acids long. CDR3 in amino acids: CASSPQITVQATEAFF. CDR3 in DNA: TGTGCCAGCAGTCCCCAGATTACAGTTCAGGCTACTGAAGCTTTCTTT.

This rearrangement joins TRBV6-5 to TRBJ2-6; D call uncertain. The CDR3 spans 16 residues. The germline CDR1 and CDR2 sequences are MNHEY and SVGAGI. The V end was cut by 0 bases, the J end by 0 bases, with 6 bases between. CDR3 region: CASSYSVNSGANVLTF. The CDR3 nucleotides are TGTGCCAGCAGTTACTCCGTTAACTCTGGGGCCAACGTCCTGACTTTC.

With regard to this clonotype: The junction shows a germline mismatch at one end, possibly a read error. CDR3: CTSSQYGGAYEQYF. DNA for the CDR3: TGCACCAGCAGCCAATACGGGGGGGCCTACGAGCAGTACTTC. The chain recombines TRBV4-3 with TRBJ2-5, with 8 bases fitting TRBD2. The J call may be incorrect, as the DNA end agrees better with TRBJ2-7. CDR3 length equals 14 residues. The V gene's germline CDR1 is LGHNA and CDR2 YSLEER.